This T cell receptor (beta chain) was documented in a study of T cell changes during pregnancy in multiple sclerosis. J gave up 7 bases and V 1 base, and 6 bases lay outside the gene matches. The V gene's germline CDR1 is MNHNS and CDR2 SASEGT. This CDR3 is built from 15 residues. Using immunoSEQ multiplex PCR, the repertoire was profiled, and TCRdb retains in-frame clones only, with some absent. Altogether 42,000 or so clones are present, 70% to 90% being singletons, with the ten largest covering 0.75% to 1%. The source is a female donor with multiple sclerosis, enrolled in a pregnancy study. The chain is built from TRBV6-1 and TRBJ1-5; 8 nucleotides match TRBD1. The sequenced sample was CD4+ T cells from peripheral blood mononuclear cells, obtained after pregnancy. For the CDR3, the DNA is TGTGCCAGCAGTGAAGTCGCAGGGGGCGGGCAGCCCCAGCATTTT. This encodes CASSEVAGGGQPQHF.